This T cell receptor (beta chain) was documented in a study of blood T cell repertoires in COVID-19. Study as a whole: The United States, Italy and Spain were the sources of the acute and convalescent COVID-19 samples. Sources were T cells, B-cell-depleted T cells, or PBMCs; the material itself was cDNA or gDNA.

Per the study methods: For nucleated cells, counts were estimated from reference gene primer amplification. TCRdb keeps only in-frame clones here, not all; method: immunoSEQ multiplex PCR. V, J and clone size are those of that table, while D and trimming were read from the DNA. The table records 110,000 or so clones, approximately 77% of them present only once. Germline V CDR1 and CDR2: SGDLS, YYNGEE. The CDR3 runs 15 residues. Trimming took 6 bases from V and 2 from J, leaving 15 bases between them. The sequenced sample was peripheral blood. This sequence joins TRBV9 and TRBJ1-3; D is possibly TRBD1 (6 bases). This TCR was sampled from a human donor in a cohort sampled during active COVID-19. CDR3 DNA: TGTGCCAGCAACAAAGCAGGGGACCCTGGAAACACCATATATTTT. Its protein is CASNKAGDPGNTIYF.